This T cell receptor beta chain is drawn from a study of blood T cell repertoires in COVID-19. Study-level information: The cDNA or gDNA used as material had been derived from T cells, B-cell-depleted T cells, or PBMCs.

CDR1 and CDR2 from the germline V gene are SGHVS and FQNEAQ. The V and J ends lost 2 bases and 8 bases respectively, with 7 bases between them. There are 13 residues in the CDR3. Seattle patients were enrolled while actively infected and followed longitudinally. Under the authors' procedure: It was from reference gene primer amplification that nucleated cell counts were estimated. The method was immunoSEQ multiplex PCR; TCRdb's version includes in-frame clones alone and lacks a portion of them. Clone size and the V and J calls come from that table; the DNA yielded D and trimming. The profile shows some 270,000 clones, 80% to 85% of them singletons.

The V call is TRBV7-8, the J call TRBJ1-6; D is unresolved. The source is a person aged 70 to 85 with COVID-19, enrolled during active disease. The material sequenced was peripheral blood. The CDR3 protein is CASSLRQDSPLHF. CDR3 nucleotides: TGTGCCAGCAGCTTAAGGCAGGATTCACCCCTCCACTTT.